A selection of T cell receptor beta chains follows, all from one sample in a study of metastatic and nonmetastatic thyroid tumors. TCRdb redid the clone calls on the PCR reads using MiXCR. This table holds approximately 15,000 clones, 25% to 30% found once. Sample: tumor tissue. These receptors came from a male donor with papillary thyroid cancer or a benign thyroid nodule (not recorded which). Some clones in this sample may be carry-over from other donors' samples. The CDR3 runs from the conserved cysteine through the conserved F or W. A D gene is named only where the DNA matches it firmly. Expanded clones are given a class, and other clones once, few, many or no size at all.

>many|TRBJ1-1|TRBD1|TRBV5-1
CASSSKQGMNTEAFF
TGCGCCAGCAGCTCCAAACAGGGGATGAACACTGAAGCTTTCTTT
>.|TRBJ1-2|.|TRBV6-5
CASSYTSWATYGYTF
TGTGCCAGCAGTTACACAAGCTGGGCTACCTATGGCTACACCTTC
>many|TRBJ2-1|TRBD2|TRBV20-1
CSARVGAGGSQNEQFF
TGCAGTGCTAGAGTCGGGGCGGGAGGTTCCCAAAATGAGCAGTTCTTC
>once|TRBJ2-3|.|TRBV7-6
CASIPTGSATSADTQYF
TGTGCCAGCATCCCCACAGGGTCGGCCACTAGCGCAGATACGCAGTATTTT
>few|TRBJ2-7|.|TRBV6-6
CASSYSRYRTTYEQYF
TGTGCCAGCAGTTACTCAAGGTACAGGACCACCTACGAGCAGTACTTC
>few|TRBJ1-3|.|TRBV28
CASSLPMSSGNTIYF
TGTGCCAGCAGTTTACCGATGAGCTCTGGAAACACCATATATTTT
>few|TRBJ2-7|TRBD1|TRBV6-2/TRBV6-3
CASSYSWTGFYEQYF
TGTGCCAGCAGTTACTCGTGGACAGGGTTTTACGAGCAGTACTTC
>.|TRBJ1-6|.|TRBV6-4
CASRDSSYNSPLHF
TGTGCCAGCAGAGACAGCTCCTATAATTCACCCCTCCACTTT
>many|TRBJ1-3|.|TRBV6-5
CASSYGTLSGNTIYF
TGTGCCAGCAGTTACGGCACCCTCTCTGGAAACACCATATATTTT
>.|TRBJ2-2|TRBD2|TRBV6-8
CASSSEGLAGGCTGELFF
TGTGCCAGCAGTTCGGAGGGACTAGCTGGAGGGTGCACTGGGGAGCTGTTTTTT
>many|TRBJ1-5|.|TRBV4-1
CASSQRLNNQPQHF
TGCGCCAGCAGCCAAAGACTGAACAATCAGCCCCAGCATTTT
>few|TRBJ1-1|.|TRBV12-3/TRBV12-4
CASSFRGFTEAFF
TGTGCCAGCAGTTTTAGAGGGTTTACTGAAGCTTTCTTT
>.|TRBJ1-3|.|TRBV18
CASSPSQGHYGNTIDF
TGTGCCAGCTCACCTTCCCAGGGCCACTATGGAAACACCATAGATTTT
>many|TRBJ2-2|.|TRBV11-2
CASTYSWGAGELFF
TGTGCCAGCACCTACTCCTGGGGGGCCGGGGAGCTGTTTTTT
>.|TRBJ1-2|.|TRBV2
CASSAQAYGYSF
TGTGCCAGCAGTGCACAGGCCTATGGCTACTCCTTC
>many|TRBJ2-4|TRBD1|TRBV7-9
CASSLQVGGGTSGKSAKNIQYF
TGTGCCAGCAGCTTACAAGTAGGGGGCGGTACGAGTGGGAAATCGGCCAAAAACATTCAGTACTTC
>.|TRBJ1-1|.|TRBV5-8
CAISPRVRITEAFF
TGTGCCATCAGCCCCAGGGTTCGGATCACTGAAGCTTTCTTT
>medium-sized|TRBJ2-7|TRBD2|TRBV20-1
CSARPSTSGSSYEQYF
TGCAGTGCCCGACCCTCGACTAGCGGGAGCTCCTACGAGCAGTACTTC
>.|TRBJ2-5|.|TRBV7-8
CASIPGSGLQETQYF
TGTGCCAGCATTCCTGGGTCAGGGCTACAAGAGACCCAGTACTTC
>many|TRBJ1-5|TRBD1|TRBV19
CASSRDSSYQPQHF
TGTGCCAGTAGTCGGGACAGCTCTTATCAGCCCCAGCATTTT
>many|TRBJ1-1|TRBD1|TRBV5-1
CASSLTGEAFF
TGCGCCAGCAGCCTGACAGGGGAAGCTTTCTTT
>many|TRBJ1-1|TRBD1|TRBV10-3
CAIRQGTEAFF
TGTGCCATCAGACAGGGGACTGAAGCTTTCTTT
>medium-sized|TRBJ1-3|.|TRBV12-3/TRBV12-4
CASSLRGGGNTIYF
TGTGCCAGCAGTCTCCGGGGGGGTGGAAACACCATATATTTT
>many|TRBJ2-7|.|TRBV3-1
CASSQGVGVSYYEQYF
TGTGCCAGCAGCCAAGGAGTGGGTGTATCATATTACGAGCAGTACTTC
>many|TRBJ1-1|.|TRBV4-1
CASSQTGVMNTEAFF
TGCGCCAGCAGCCAAACTGGCGTGATGAACACTGAAGCTTTCTTT
>.|TRBJ1-1|TRBD1|TRBV11-3
CASSFRGVDEAFF
TGTGCCAGCAGCTTCAGGGGGGTCGATGAAGCTTTCTTT
>many|TRBJ2-5|.|TRBV20-1
CSARVAVLFQGPQYF
TGCAGTGCTAGAGTCGCGGTGTTGTTCCAGGGGCCCCAGTACTTC
>many|TRBJ2-7|.|TRBV27
CASSRTGSLAYEQYF
TGTGCCAGCAGTAGGACCGGGTCGCTGGCCTACGAGCAGTACTTC